The source of this T cell receptor (beta chain) is a study of cytomegalovirus exposure and HLA in healthy donors. Study-wide points: A few of the chains that were CMV-associated were confirmed in vitro to be specific for CMV antigens. The tendency of first-cohort TCR clusters to co-occur in the 90 to 150 validation repertoires emerged from a later analysis.

Germline loops: CDR1 SGHRS, CDR2 YFSETQ. V was clipped by 2 bases and J by 1 base; unmatched bases: 5. This CDR3 region has 16 residues. Libraries were prepared by immunoSEQ multiplex PCR; TCRdb keeps only in-frame clonotypes and omits some of them. The data contain roughly 120,000 clones, about nine tenths of them singletons. Separate from the roughly 720-subject first cohort was the roughly 120-subject validation cohort, to which the donors belonged. On this clone itself: Its antigen is not identified.

This clonotype was sampled from a woman younger than 35 in good health and CMV-seronegative. The specimen sequenced was PBMCs. The chain links TRBV5-1 to TRBJ2-5, with 10 bases lining up with TRBD2. The CDR3 is CASSLAGGPGQETQYF. The DNA of the CDR3 is TGCGCCAGCAGCTTAGCGGGGGGGCCGGGCCAAGAGACCCAGTACTTC.